This is a list of T cell receptor beta chains from one sample in a study of long-term antiretroviral therapy in people with HIV. TCRdb's table, derived via immunoSEQ multiplex PCR, lists solely in-frame clones and lacks some. Here the sample spans 25,000 to 35,000 clones, 94% being singletons. The source material was unsorted PBMCs, sampled about 7.2 years after starting antiretroviral therapy. These receptors originate from a man between 45 and 60 years old with HIV. Both conserved end residues are part of each CDR3. Fields, in order: J gene, V gene, D gene, clone size, CDR3 protein, CDR3 DNA. D genes are given only for firm matches. Clone size is shown for a subset of rows, as once, few, many or a class of expanded clone.

>TRBJ2-6|TRBV30|.|.
CAWSGGVGANVLTF
TGTGCCTGGAGTGGCGGGGTTGGGGCCAACGTCCTGACTTTC
>TRBJ1-4|TRBV30|.|.
CAWSGVTGREKLFF
TGTGCCTGGAGTGGTGTCACAGGGCGGGAAAAACTGTTTTTT
>TRBJ1-5|TRBV12-5|.|.
CASGLVLGGGNNQPQHF
TGTGCTAGTGGTTTGGTACTTGGAGGGGGAAACAATCAGCCCCAGCATTTT
>TRBJ2-2|TRBV7-9|TRBD2|.
CASSSGLANAGELFF
TGTGCCAGCAGCTCGGGACTAGCGAACGCCGGGGAGCTGTTTTTT
>TRBJ2-7|TRBV19|.|.
CATQGTYEQYF
TGTGCCACCCAGGGTACCTACGAGCAGTACTTC
>TRBJ2-2|TRBV7-6|.|few
CASSGRGTLGELFF
TGTGCCAGCAGCGGCAGGGGTACACTCGGGGAGCTGTTTTTT
>TRBJ1-1|TRBV30|.|.
CAWRGVPEAEAFF
TGTGCCTGGAGAGGGGTCCCTGAGGCTGAAGCTTTCTTT
>TRBJ2-1|TRBV4-3|TRBD2|.
CASSKGLAGGNYNEQFF
TGCGCCAGCAGCAAGGGACTAGCGGGGGGGAATTACAATGAGCAGTTCTTC
>TRBJ2-7|TRBV27|.|.
CASSPSIFTYEQYF
TGTGCCAGCAGTCCTTCCATATTCACCTACGAGCAGTACTTC
>TRBJ2-3|TRBV5-1|.|.
CASREGLATDTQYF
TGCGCCAGCAGGGAGGGACTTGCTACAGATACGCAGTATTTT
>TRBJ2-2|TRBV27|TRBD1|.
CASSPNLGTGGNTGELFF
TGTGCCAGCAGTCCAAATTTAGGGACAGGGGGGAACACCGGGGAGCTGTTTTTT
>TRBJ1-1|TRBV29-1|.|.
CSVGSTGANTEAFF
TGCAGCGTTGGTTCGACAGGAGCTAACACTGAAGCTTTCTTT
>TRBJ2-2|TRBV11-2|.|.
CASSYDRTTGELFF
TGTGCCAGCAGCTACGACAGGACCACCGGGGAGCTGTTTTTT
>TRBJ2-7|TRBV5-4|TRBD1|once
CASSLDGTGPHEQYF
TGTGCCAGCAGCTTGGACGGGACAGGCCCCCACGAGCAGTACTTC
>TRBJ1-2|TRBV5-4|.|.
CASSSGGNYGYTF
TGTGCCAGCAGCTCCGGGGGCAACTATGGCTACACCTTC
>TRBJ2-7|TRBV30|.|.
CAWSFGGPGSYEQYF
TGTGCCTGGAGTTTCGGGGGCCCGGGCTCCTACGAGCAGTACTTC
>TRBJ1-4|TRBV2|.|.
CASRRDLATNEKLFF
TGTGCCAGCCGACGGGACCTTGCAACTAATGAAAAACTGTTTTTT
>TRBJ2-1|TRBV30|.|once
CAWSRWGSSYNEQFF
TGTGCCTGGAGTAGGTGGGGTTCCTCCTACAATGAGCAGTTCTTC
>TRBJ2-1|TRBV18|.|once
CASSPRAGDNNEQFF
TGTGCCAGCTCACCACGGGCAGGGGATAACAATGAGCAGTTCTTC
>TRBJ1-2|TRBV10-2|TRBD1|.
CASSGQVSYGYTF
TGCGCCAGCAGCGGACAGGTCTCCTATGGCTACACCTTC
>TRBJ2-6|TRBV4-3|.|.
CASSQSLTSSGANVLTF
TGCGCCAGCAGCCAATCCCTGACAAGCTCTGGGGCCAACGTCCTGACTTTC
>TRBJ2-7|TRBV5-1|.|.
CASSFQGSSYEQYF
TGCGCCAGCAGCTTTCAGGGGAGCTCCTACGAGCAGTACTTC
>TRBJ1-1|TRBV11-3|.|.
CASSFGLNTEAFF
TGTGCCAGCAGCTTCGGATTGAACACTGAAGCTTTCTTT
>TRBJ1-3|TRBV6-5|.|.
CASSYVGNTIYF
TGTGCCAGCAGTTACGTGGGAAACACCATATATTTT
>TRBJ1-1|TRBV5-3|.|.
CARSLGSGNTEAFF
TGTGCCAGAAGCTTGGGGTCGGGGAACACTGAAGCTTTCTTT
>TRBJ1-2|TRBV28|.|.
CASSPSGTGVNGYTF
TGTGCCAGCAGCCCCTCCGGTACAGGAGTCAATGGCTACACCTTC
>TRBJ2-1|TRBV7-6|.|.
CASSLAAGVHNEQFF
TGTGCCAGCAGCTTAGCGGCAGGGGTCCACAATGAGCAGTTCTTC
>TRBJ2-3|TRBV18|TRBD2|.
CASSPMTSGVSTDTQYF
TGTGCCAGCTCACCTATGACTAGCGGGGTTAGCACAGATACGCAGTATTTT
>TRBJ1-2|TRBV5-8|.|.
CASSLVQVVNYGYTF
TGTGCCAGCAGCTTGGTCCAGGTCGTGAACTATGGCTACACCTTC
>TRBJ2-6|TRBV25-1|.|.
CASRPSGANVLTF
TGTGCCAGCAGGCCTTCTGGGGCCAACGTCCTGACTTTC